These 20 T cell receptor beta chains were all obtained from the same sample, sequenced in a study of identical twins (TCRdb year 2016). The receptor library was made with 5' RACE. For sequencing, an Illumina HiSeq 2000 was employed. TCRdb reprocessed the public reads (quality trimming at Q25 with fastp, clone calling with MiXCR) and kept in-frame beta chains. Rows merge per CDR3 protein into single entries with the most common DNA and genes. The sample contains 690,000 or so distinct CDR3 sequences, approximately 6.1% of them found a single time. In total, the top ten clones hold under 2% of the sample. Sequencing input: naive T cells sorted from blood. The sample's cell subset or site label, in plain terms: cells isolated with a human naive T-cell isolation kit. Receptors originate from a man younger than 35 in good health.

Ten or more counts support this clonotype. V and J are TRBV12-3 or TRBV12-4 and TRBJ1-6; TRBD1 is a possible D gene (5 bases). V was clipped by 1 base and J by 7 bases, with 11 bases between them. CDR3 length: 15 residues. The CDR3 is CASSLGGARNSPLHF. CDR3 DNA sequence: TGTGCCAGCAGTTTAGGAGGGGCCAGGAATTCACCCCTCCACTTT.

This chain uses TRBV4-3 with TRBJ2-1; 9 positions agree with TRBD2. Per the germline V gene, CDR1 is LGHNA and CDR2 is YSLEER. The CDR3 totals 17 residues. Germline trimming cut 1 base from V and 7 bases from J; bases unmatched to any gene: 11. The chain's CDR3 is CASSQASAGGRLNEQFF. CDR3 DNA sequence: TGCGCCAGCAGCCAAGCGTCCGCGGGAGGGCGACTGAATGAGCAGTTCTTC.

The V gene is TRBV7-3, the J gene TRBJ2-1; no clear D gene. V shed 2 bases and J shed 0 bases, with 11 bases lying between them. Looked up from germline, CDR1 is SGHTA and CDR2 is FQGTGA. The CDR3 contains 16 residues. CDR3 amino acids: CASSLSPLSSYNEQFF. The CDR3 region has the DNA TGTGCCAGCAGCTTATCCCCCTTAAGCTCCTACAATGAGCAGTTCTTC.

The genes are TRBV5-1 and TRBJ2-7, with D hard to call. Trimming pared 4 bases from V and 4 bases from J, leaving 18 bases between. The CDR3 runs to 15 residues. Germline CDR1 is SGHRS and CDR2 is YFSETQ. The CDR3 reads CASSPGQNAAYEQYF. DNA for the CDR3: TGCGCCAGCAGCCCGGGCCAGAATGCAGCTTACGAGCAGTACTTC.

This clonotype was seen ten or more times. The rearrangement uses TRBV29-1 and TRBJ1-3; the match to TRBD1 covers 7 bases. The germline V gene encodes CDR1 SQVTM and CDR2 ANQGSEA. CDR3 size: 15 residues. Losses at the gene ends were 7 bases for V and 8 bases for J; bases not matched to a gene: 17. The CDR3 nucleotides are TGCAGCGCTGCCTGGACAGGAGGACTTCTGGACACCATATATTTT. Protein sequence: CSAAWTGGLLDTIYF.

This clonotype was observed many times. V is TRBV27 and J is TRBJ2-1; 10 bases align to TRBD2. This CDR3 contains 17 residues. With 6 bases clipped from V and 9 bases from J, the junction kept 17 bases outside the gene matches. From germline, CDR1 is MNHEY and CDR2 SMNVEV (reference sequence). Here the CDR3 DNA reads TGTGCCAGCAGCTTAAGTTATCGCCTAGCGGGAGACGGTGAGCAGTTCTTC. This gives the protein CASSLSYRLAGDGEQFF.

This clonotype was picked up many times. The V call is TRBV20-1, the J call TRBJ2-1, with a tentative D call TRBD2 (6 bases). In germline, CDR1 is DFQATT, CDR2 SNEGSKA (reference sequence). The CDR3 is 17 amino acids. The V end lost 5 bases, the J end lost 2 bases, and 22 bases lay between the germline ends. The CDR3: CSARSGEDLRAYNEQFF. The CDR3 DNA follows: TGCAGTGCTCGCTCCGGGGAGGACTTAAGGGCCTACAATGAGCAGTTCTTC.

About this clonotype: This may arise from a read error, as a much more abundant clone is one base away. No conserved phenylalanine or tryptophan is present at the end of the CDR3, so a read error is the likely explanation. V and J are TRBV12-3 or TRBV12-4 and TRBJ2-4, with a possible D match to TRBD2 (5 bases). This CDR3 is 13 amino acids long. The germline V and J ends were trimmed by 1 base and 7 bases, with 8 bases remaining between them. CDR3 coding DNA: TGTGCCAGCAGTTTAGGGGGAGCGAACATTCAGTACATC. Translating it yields CASSLGGANIQYI.

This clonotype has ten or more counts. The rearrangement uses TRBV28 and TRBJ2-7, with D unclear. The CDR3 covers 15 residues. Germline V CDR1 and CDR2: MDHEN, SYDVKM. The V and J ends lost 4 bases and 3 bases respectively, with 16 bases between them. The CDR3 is CASSSPRQADYEQYV. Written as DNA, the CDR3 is TGTGCCAGCAGTTCCCCTAGGCAGGCTGACTACGAGCAGTACGTC.

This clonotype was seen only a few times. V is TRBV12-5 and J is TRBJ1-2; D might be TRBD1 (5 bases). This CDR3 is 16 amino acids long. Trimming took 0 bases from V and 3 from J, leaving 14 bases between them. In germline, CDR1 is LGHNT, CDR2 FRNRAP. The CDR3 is CASGLVLGAGDYGYTF. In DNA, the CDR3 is TGTGCTAGTGGTTTGGTGTTGGGCGCGGGGGACTATGGCTACACCTTC.

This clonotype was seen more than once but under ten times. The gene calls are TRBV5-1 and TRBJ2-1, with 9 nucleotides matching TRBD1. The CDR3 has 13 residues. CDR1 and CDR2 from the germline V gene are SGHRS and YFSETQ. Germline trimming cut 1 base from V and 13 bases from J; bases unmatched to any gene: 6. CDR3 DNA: TGCGCCAGCAGCTTGAGACAGGGGGAAACACAGTTCTTC. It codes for CASSLRQGETQFF. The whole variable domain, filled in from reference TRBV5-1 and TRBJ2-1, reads KAGVTQTPRYLIKTRGQQVTLSCSPISGHRSVSWYQQTPGQGLQFLFEYFSETQRNKGNFPGRFSGRQFSNSRSEMNVSTLELGDSALYLCASSLRQGETQFFGPGTRLTVL.

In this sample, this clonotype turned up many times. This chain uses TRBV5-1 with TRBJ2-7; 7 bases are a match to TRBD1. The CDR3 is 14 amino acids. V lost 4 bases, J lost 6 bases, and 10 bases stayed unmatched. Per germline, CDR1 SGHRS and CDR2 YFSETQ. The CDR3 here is CASSAAGGGGEQYV. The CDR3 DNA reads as TGCGCCAGCAGCGCGGCAGGGGGTGGTGGCGAGCAGTACGTC.

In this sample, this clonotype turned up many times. CDR3 loop: CASSLAGSQETQYF. CDR3 DNA sequence: TGCGCCAGCAGCTTGGCCGGGAGTCAAGAGACCCAGTACTTC. The chain recombines TRBV5-1 with TRBJ2-5, with D possibly matching TRBD2 (6 bases). CDR1 is SGHRS, CDR2 YFSETQ, per germline. The CDR3 contains 14 residues. Trimming shortened V by 0 bases and J by 2 bases, and 8 bases separated the two germline ends.

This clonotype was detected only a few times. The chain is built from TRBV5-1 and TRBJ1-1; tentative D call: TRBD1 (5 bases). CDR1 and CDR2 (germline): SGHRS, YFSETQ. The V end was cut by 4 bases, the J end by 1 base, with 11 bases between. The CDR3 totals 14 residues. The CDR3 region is CASSGTGWNTEAFF. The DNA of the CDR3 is TGCGCCAGCAGCGGGACCGGGTGGAACACTGAAGCTTTCTTT.

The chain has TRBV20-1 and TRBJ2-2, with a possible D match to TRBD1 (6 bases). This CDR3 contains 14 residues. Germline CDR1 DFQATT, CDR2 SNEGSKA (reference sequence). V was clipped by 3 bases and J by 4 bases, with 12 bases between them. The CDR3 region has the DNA TGCAGTGCTAGGAAACAGGGTAGCACCGGGGAGCTGTTTTTT. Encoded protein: CSARKQGSTGELFF.

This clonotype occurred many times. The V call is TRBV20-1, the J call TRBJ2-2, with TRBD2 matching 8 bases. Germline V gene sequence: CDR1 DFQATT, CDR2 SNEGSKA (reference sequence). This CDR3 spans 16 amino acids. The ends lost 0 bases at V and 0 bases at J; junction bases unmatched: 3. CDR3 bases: TGCAGTGCTAGAGATTCCGGGAGGGCGAACACCGGGGAGCTGTTTTTT. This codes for CSARDSGRANTGELFF.

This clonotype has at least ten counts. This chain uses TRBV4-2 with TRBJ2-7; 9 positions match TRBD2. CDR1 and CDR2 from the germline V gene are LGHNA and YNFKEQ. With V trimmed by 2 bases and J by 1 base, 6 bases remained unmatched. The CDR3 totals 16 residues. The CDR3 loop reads CASSQNSGSRSYEQYF. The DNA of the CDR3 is TGTGCCAGCAGCCAAAATAGCGGGAGCAGGTCCTACGAGCAGTACTTC.

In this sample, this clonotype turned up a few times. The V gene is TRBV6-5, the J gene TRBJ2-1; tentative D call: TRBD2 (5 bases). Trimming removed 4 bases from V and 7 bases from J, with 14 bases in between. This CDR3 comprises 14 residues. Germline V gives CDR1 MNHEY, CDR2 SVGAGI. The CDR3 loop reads CASSFGVGINEQFF. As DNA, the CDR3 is TGTGCCAGCAGTTTCGGGGTCGGAATAAATGAGCAGTTCTTC.

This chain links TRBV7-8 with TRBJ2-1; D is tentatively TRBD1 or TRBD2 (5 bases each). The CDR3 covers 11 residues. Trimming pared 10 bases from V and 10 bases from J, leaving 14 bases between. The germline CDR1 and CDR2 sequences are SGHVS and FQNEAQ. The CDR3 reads CATHAGTEQFF. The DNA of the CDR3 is TGTGCCACCCACGCCGGGACCGAGCAGTTCTTC.

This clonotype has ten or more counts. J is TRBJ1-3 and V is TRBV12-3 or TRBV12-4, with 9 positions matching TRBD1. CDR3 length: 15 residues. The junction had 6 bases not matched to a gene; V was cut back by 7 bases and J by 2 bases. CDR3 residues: CASTRDRAAGNTIYF. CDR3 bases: TGTGCCAGCACCAGGGACAGGGCGGCTGGAAACACCATATATTTT.